The 10 T cell receptor beta chains below were found in one sample sequenced in a study of T cells after yellow fever vaccination. Each CDR3 protein gets one entry after TCRdb re-called the 5' RACE reads with MiXCR. The top ten clones hold less than 20% of a sample with around 300,000 distinct CDR3 sequences, approximately 4.3% of them seen once. The sequenced sample was PBMCs, obtained 15 days after the yellow fever booster vaccination. The receptors originated from a man younger than 35 who received the YFV17D yellow fever vaccine.

This clonotype was detected ten times or more. This chain joins TRBV7-9 and TRBJ1-1; a possible D gene is TRBD1 (6 bases). In germline, CDR1 is SEHNR, CDR2 FQNEAQ (reference sequence). This CDR3 contains 15 residues. Trimming left V 4 bases short and J 1 base short, with 13 bases between. As DNA, the CDR3 is TGTGCCAGCAGCTCTACGGACAGAGAGAACACTGAAGCTTTCTTT. Protein: CASSSTDRENTEAFF.

This clonotype has a count of ten or more. The chain joins TRBV5-5 to TRBJ1-1; TRBD1 might be the D (5 bases). The CDR3 is 16 amino acids. Germline lookup yields CDR1 SGHKS and CDR2 YYEKEE (reference sequence). V was trimmed by 4 bases and J by 0 bases, leaving 16 bases between them. Here the CDR3 reads CASSGGSQAMNTEAFF. Written as DNA, the CDR3 is TGTGCCAGCAGCGGGGGGTCTCAGGCCATGAACACTGAAGCTTTCTTT.

This clonotype was picked up a small number of times. The chain recombines TRBV15 with TRBJ2-1; 9 bases align to TRBD2. The junction had 13 bases not matched to a gene; V was cut back by 0 bases and J by 4 bases. The CDR3 is 19 residues long. Germline V CDR1 and CDR2: LNHNV, YYDKDF (reference sequence). The DNA for the CDR3 is TGTGCCACCAGCAGAGATTCCTTCGTTAGCGGGGGAGTGTACAATGAGCAGTTCTTC. This sequence encodes CATSRDSFVSGGVYNEQFF.

The gene calls are TRBV27 and TRBJ2-5; D gene unclear. Trimming shortened V by 4 bases and J by 7 bases, and 19 bases separated the two germline ends. Germline V gene sequence: CDR1 MNHEY, CDR2 SMNVEV (reference sequence). The CDR3 is 15 amino acids. The CDR3 DNA follows: TGTGCCAGCAGTTCCCGGCCGACCCCCATGGGGACCCAGTACTTC. It specifies CASSSRPTPMGTQYF.

In its sample, this clonotype was seen many times. This chain uses TRBV3-2 with TRBJ2-3; TRBD2, the table's D call, was not compared with the DNA. TRBV3-2 is a known pseudogene. This CDR3 is 14 amino acids long. The CDR3 DNA follows: TGTGCCAGCAGCCCGGAGGGGAGCACAGATACGCAGTATTTT. It encodes CASSPEGSTDTQYF.

In this sample, this clonotype turned up a few times. The rearrangement joins TRBV6-2 or TRBV6-3 to TRBJ2-3; no firm D call. V lost 7 bases and J lost 2, with 7 bases in between. Per germline, CDR1 MNHEY and CDR2 SVGEGT. The CDR3 loop spans 12 amino acids. The CDR3 DNA sequence: TGTGCCAGCAAGTCCACCACAGATACGCAGTATTTT. This encodes CASKSTTDTQYF.

The table lists this clonotype with many counts. At one boundary the junction diverges from the germline segment, which might be a read error. CDR3 nucleotides: TGTGCCAGCAGCTTAGGGGGCCAAGAGACCCAGTACTTC. This encodes CASSLGGQETQYF. The chain joins TRBV5-1 to TRBJ2-5; D might be TRBD1 (6 bases). The CDR3 totals 13 residues. The germline V gene encodes CDR1 SGHRS and CDR2 YFSETQ.

J is TRBJ2-7 and V is TRBV27, with 9 bases lining up with TRBD2. With 4 bases clipped from V and 3 bases from J, the junction kept 7 bases outside the gene matches. CDR1 and CDR2 from the germline V gene are MNHEY and SMNVEV (reference sequence). The CDR3 is 15 amino acids. CDR3 sequence: CASSSGSGGNYEQYV. DNA for the CDR3: TGTGCCAGCAGTTCGGGTAGCGGGGGAAACTACGAGCAGTACGTC.

This clonotype has ten or more counts. The chain has TRBV5-1 and TRBJ2-3; D is undetermined. Germline CDR1 reads SGHRS; CDR2 reads YFSETQ. This CDR3 comprises 14 residues. V was cut by 2 bases and J by 0 bases, with 7 bases left in between. The CDR3 DNA sequence: TGCGCCAGCAGCTTTAGTCGGAGCACAGATACGCAGTATTTT. Protein sequence: CASSFSRSTDTQYF.

This clonotype was seen only a few times. This chain links TRBV6-6 with TRBJ1-1, with D uncertain. Germline CDR1 MNHNY, CDR2 SVGAGI (reference sequence). Deletions cut 6 bases from V and 1 base from J, with 12 bases between. The CDR3 totals 14 residues. The CDR3 nucleotides read TGTGCCAGCAGCCCCCCGATCGGGAACACTGAAGCTTTCTTT. Protein product: CASSPPIGNTEAFF.